This T cell receptor (beta chain) derives from a study of cytomegalovirus exposure and HLA in healthy donors. The CDR3 contains 14 residues. Germline assignment: CDR1 MNHEY and CDR2 SMNVEV (reference sequence). With V trimmed by 5 bases and J by 8 bases, 7 bases remained unmatched. Profiled with immunoSEQ multiplex PCR; TCRdb holds only in-frame clones, not every one. This table has around 110,000 clones, roughly 90% appearing once. Input material: PBMCs. The source is a woman in her late teens or twenties in good health and CMV-seropositive. This chain connects TRBV27 to TRBJ1-2, with 11 bases lining up with TRBD1. The CDR3 sequence: CASSPRTGGRGYTF. The CDR3 region has the DNA TGTGCCAGCAGTCCGCGGACAGGGGGCAGGGGCTACACCTTC.